These 29 T cell receptor beta chains were sequenced from one sample in a study of TIL therapy for anti-PD-1-resistant metastatic lung cancer. Time point in this sample: pre-treatment sample, taken before nivolumab and TIL therapy. Most excised metastases sampled were pleural nodules or supraclavicular lymph nodes. Sequencing used immunoSEQ v3. Sequencing used immunoSEQ multiplex PCR; TCRdb keeps in-frame clones, though not all of them. The sample lists about 10,000 clones, approximately 60% seen once, with 9% to 15% in the top ten. Specimen: tumor tissue, collected at baseline. Receptors originate from a person aged 25 to 80 with non-small cell lung cancer.

Regarding this clone: Mismatch with germline at one junction end may stem from a read error. V gene TRBV5-6 combines with J gene TRBJ2-1; D ambiguous. Germline assignment: CDR1 SGHDT and CDR2 YYEEEE. The CDR3 has 12 amino acids. The CDR3 is CASSLSFNEQFF. The DNA for the CDR3 is TGTGCCAGCAGCTTGTCCTTCAATGAGCAGTTCTTC.

This chain connects TRBV7-8 to TRBJ2-5; D is unresolved. The DNA end is a closer match to TRBJ2-7, so the J assignment may be wrong. The length of the CDR3 is 12 residues. The germline V gene encodes CDR1 SGHVS and CDR2 FQNEAQ. As DNA, the CDR3 is TGTGCCAGCAGCTTAACGACCTACGAGCAGTACTTC. It is translated as CASSLTTYEQYF.

This clone was seen once. This chain links TRBV6-1 with TRBJ1-5; D is undetermined. Looked up from germline, CDR1 is MNHNS and CDR2 is SASEGT. V lost 7 bases to trimming and J lost 4 bases, with 23 bases between them. The CDR3 totals 17 residues. The CDR3 loop is CASIDTVAPINNQPQHF. Written as DNA, the CDR3 is TGTGCCAGCATTGATACTGTGGCCCCAATTAATAATCAGCCCCAGCATTTT.

This chain uses TRBV5-1 with TRBJ2-7; D is perhaps TRBD1 (6 bases). This CDR3 comprises 13 residues. Trimming stripped 4 bases from V and 6 bases from J, with 14 bases between. Germline V gene lookup returns CDR1 SGHRS and CDR2 YFSETQ. The CDR3 is CASSEGTRAEQYF. In DNA form, the CDR3 reads TGCGCCAGCAGCGAAGGGACACGGGCCGAGCAGTACTTC.

This chain links TRBV4-2 with TRBJ1-3, with no clear D. Between the trimmed V and J ends, which lost 1 base and 0 bases, there was a span of 10 bases. The CDR3 is 16 amino acids. Germline CDR1 LGHNA, CDR2 YNFKEQ. The CDR3 sequence is CASSQAPRASGNTIYF. CDR3 nucleotides: TGTGCCAGCAGCCAAGCCCCAAGGGCCTCTGGAAACACCATATATTTT.

V and J are TRBV30 and TRBJ1-1; D gene uncertain. In germline, CDR1 is GTSNPN, CDR2 SVGIG (reference sequence). CDR3 length: 14 amino acids. The ends were cut back, 4 bases at V and 0 bases at J, with 12 bases in the middle. For the CDR3, the DNA is TGTGCCTGGATCGGAGAACTAGTGAACACTGAAGCTTTCTTT. This sequence encodes CAWIGELVNTEAFF. Filled out from reference TRBV30 and TRBJ1-1, the complete variable domain reads SQTIHQWPATLVQPVGSPLSLECTVEGTSNPNLYWYRQAAGRGLQLLFYSVGIGQISSEVPQNLSASRPQDRQFILSSKKLLLSDSGFYLCAWIGELVNTEAFFGQGTRLTVV.

The rearrangement joins TRBV7-9 to TRBJ1-1; D remains unclear. The germline V gene encodes CDR1 SEHNR and CDR2 FQNEAQ (reference sequence). This CDR3 region has 14 residues. The germline V and J ends were trimmed by 1 base and 4 bases, with 10 bases remaining between them. The CDR3 DNA sequence: TGTGCCAGCAGCTTAGAGTCCGTGAGCACTGAAGCTTTCTTT. Residues: CASSLESVSTEAFF.

This clone is classed as medium-sized. The chain links TRBV5-1 to TRBJ2-4; D gene ambiguous. Trimming took 0 bases from V and 5 from J, leaving 6 bases between them. Germline V gene sequence: CDR1 SGHRS, CDR2 YFSETQ. This CDR3 has 13 residues. The CDR3 is CASSLDRENIQYF. The CDR3 coding sequence is TGCGCCAGCAGCTTGGATAGGGAAAACATTCAGTACTTC.

This chain links TRBV2 with TRBJ2-7, with D unclear. This CDR3 is built from 11 residues. Per the germline V gene, CDR1 is SNHLY and CDR2 is FYNNEI. Deletions cut 5 bases from V and 3 bases from J, with 5 bases between. CDR3 loop: CASSYSYEQYF. The CDR3 region has the DNA TGTGCCAGCAGTTACAGCTACGAGCAGTACTTC.

In its sample, this clone was seen a few times. The chain couples TRBV30 to TRBJ2-3; either TRBD1 or TRBD2 may supply D (5 bases each). V was pared by 0 bases and J by 5 bases, with 12 bases between. In germline, CDR1 is GTSNPN, CDR2 SVGIG (reference sequence). The CDR3 is 14 amino acids. The CDR3: CAWSVEGWGDTQYF. CDR3 bases: TGTGCCTGGAGTGTAGAGGGGTGGGGAGATACGCAGTATTTT.

The V and J genes are TRBV7-2 and TRBJ1-5; no clear D. Looked up from germline, CDR1 is SGHTA and CDR2 is FQGNSA. V was clipped by 1 base and J by 0 bases, with 7 bases between them. There are 15 residues in the CDR3. The CDR3 DNA sequence: TGTGCCAGCAGCTTAGTAGGGAATAGCAATCAGCCCCAGCATTTT. It specifies CASSLVGNSNQPQHF.

The rearrangement links TRBV7-2 to TRBJ1-5; D not certain. Germline CDR1 reads SGHTA; CDR2 reads FQGNSA. Trimming cost V 1 base and J 0 bases, with 4 bases left between them. This CDR3 is 14 amino acids long. DNA of the CDR3: TGTGCCAGCAGCTTAGATTCTAGCAATCAGCCCCAGCATTTT. This encodes CASSLDSSNQPQHF.

This clone is medium-sized (0.01 to 0.1%) by share. The gene calls are TRBV6-5 and TRBJ1-1, with TRBD1 matching 7 bases. The CDR3 covers 13 residues. The V segment lost 6 bases and the J segment 0 bases; nucleotides outside the gene matches: 1. Germline V gene lookup returns CDR1 MNHEY and CDR2 SVGAGI. In nucleotides, the CDR3 is TGTGCCAGCAGGGGACAGTTGAACACTGAAGCTTTCTTT. This encodes CASRGQLNTEAFF.

This clone was picked up a small number of times. V is TRBV28 and J is TRBJ2-7; a weak D match, TRBD2 (6 bases). In germline, CDR1 is MDHEN, CDR2 SYDVKM. This CDR3 is built from 16 residues. V was clipped by 3 bases and J by 2 bases, with 17 bases between them. For the CDR3, the DNA is TGTGCCAGCAGTTTTACTGGGACTTATATTCCCTACGAGCAGTACTTC. As protein: CASSFTGTYIPYEQYF.

The chain employs TRBV19 and TRBJ1-2; unclear D gene. V was cut by 4 bases and J by 4 bases, with 13 bases left in between. The germline V gene has CDR1 LNHDA and CDR2 SQIVND (reference sequence). The CDR3 covers 14 residues. CDR3: CASSKPREGYGYTF. The CDR3 DNA reads TGTGCCAGTAGTAAACCTAGGGAGGGCTATGGCTACACCTTC.

The chain has TRBV5-5 and TRBJ2-1; D assignment may be TRBD1 or TRBD2 (5 bases each). This CDR3 region has 13 residues. Germline CDR1 and CDR2: SGHKS and YYEKEE (reference sequence). V was clipped by 6 bases and J by 4 bases, with 11 bases between them. CDR3 coding DNA: TGTGCCAGCACCCAGGGCGGGTACAATGAGCAGTTCTTC. It translates to CASTQGGYNEQFF.

The chain links TRBV5-6 to TRBJ1-4; TRBD1 is a possible D gene (5 bases). V was clipped by 0 bases and J by 4 bases, with 10 bases between them. This CDR3 spans 15 amino acids. CDR1 SGHDT and CDR2 YYEEEE come from the germline V gene. CDR3 DNA: TGTGCCAGCAGCTTGGCTGGGACCAATAATGAAAAACTGTTTTTT. The encoded protein is CASSLAGTNNEKLFF. Together with reference TRBV5-6 and TRBJ1-4, the CDR3 gives the full variable domain: DAGVTQSPTHLIKTRGQQVTLRCSPKSGHDTVSWYQQALGQGPQFIFQYYEEEERQRGNFPDRFSGHQFPNYSSELNVNALLLGDSALYLCASSLAGTNNEKLFFGSGTQLSVL.

The gene calls are TRBV11-2 and TRBJ1-1; D might be TRBD1 (6 bases). The V and J ends lost 3 bases and 3 bases respectively, with 11 bases between them. Germline V CDR1 and CDR2: SGHAT, FQNNGV. This CDR3 has 14 residues. CDR3 region: CASSFTGADTEAFF. The CDR3 bases are TGTGCCAGCAGCTTTACGGGGGCGGACACTGAAGCTTTCTTT.

This clone was seen only a few times. The V and J genes are TRBV18 and TRBJ1-2, with D maybe TRBD1 (6 bases). Trimming stripped 3 bases from V and 1 base from J, with 9 bases between. Germline V gene data show CDR1 as KGHSH and CDR2 as LQKENI. The CDR3 is made up of 14 amino acids. CDR3 amino acids: CASSPMDSNYGYTF. The CDR3 bases are TGTGCCAGCTCACCGATGGACAGTAACTATGGCTACACCTTC. The entire variable domain, with the rest obtained from reference TRBV18 and TRBJ1-2, is as follows: NAGVMQNPRHLVRRRGQEARLRCSPMKGHSHVYWYRQLPEEGLKFMVYLQKENIIDESGMPKERFSAEFPKEGPSILRIQQVVRGDSAAYFCASSPMDSNYGYTFGSGTRLTVV.

The CDR3 spells CASGLPGTYEQYF. In DNA, the CDR3 is TGTGCTAGTGGTTTACCTGGGACCTACGAGCAGTACTTC. The chain employs TRBV12-5 and TRBJ2-7; D is undetermined. The germline gives CDR1 LGHNT, CDR2 FRNRAP. The CDR3 is 13 amino acids. The germline V and J ends were trimmed by 3 bases and 2 bases, with 8 bases remaining between them.

This sequence joins TRBV5-1 and TRBJ2-1, with D hard to call. The CDR3 spans 14 residues. Germline loops: CDR1 SGHRS, CDR2 YFSETQ. V lost 0 bases, J lost 4 bases, and 8 bases lay in between. CDR3 amino acids: CASSLGAVYNEQFF. CDR3 DNA: TGCGCCAGCAGCTTGGGGGCGGTGTACAATGAGCAGTTCTTC.

The J gene is TRBJ1-2, the V gene TRBV2, with 7 bases fitting TRBD1. Germline V gives CDR1 SNHLY, CDR2 FYNNEI. V shed 6 bases and J 3 bases; nucleotides not matched to a gene: 7. The CDR3 contains 14 residues. As DNA, the CDR3 is TGTGCCAGCAGGAAGGGGGCTGGGGACTATGGCTACACCTTC. Its protein product is CASRKGAGDYGYTF.

This clone was counted once. The CDR3 DNA is TGTGCCAGCAGCCCTGGGACAGGGAATGAAAAACTGTTTTTT. Residues: CASSPGTGNEKLFF. V gene TRBV9 combines with J gene TRBJ1-4; 9 nucleotides match TRBD1. Germline V gives CDR1 SGDLS, CDR2 YYNGEE. Losses at the gene ends were 4 bases for V and 5 bases for J; bases not matched to a gene: 3. The CDR3 covers 14 residues.

This rearrangement joins TRBV6-6 to TRBJ2-3, with 7 bases that match TRBD1. CDR3 size: 14 residues. Germline V gene data show CDR1 as MNHNY and CDR2 as SVGAGI (reference sequence). Trimming removed 2 bases from V and 10 bases from J; junction bases left unmatched: 9. CDR3 loop: CASSYPTDRAPQYF. The CDR3 nucleotides are TGTGCCAGCAGTTACCCCACCGACAGGGCTCCGCAGTATTTT.

The chain couples TRBV6-5 to TRBJ2-5, with 10 positions matching TRBD1. This CDR3 is built from 15 residues. The V gene's germline CDR1 is MNHEY and CDR2 SVGAGI. V was pared by 5 bases and J by 2 bases, with 5 bases of the junction left unmatched. Here the CDR3 reads CASSKPGQGQETQYF. The DNA for the CDR3 is TGTGCCAGCAGTAAACCGGGACAGGGGCAAGAGACCCAGTACTTC.

The chain uses TRBV4-1 and TRBJ2-3, with TRBD1 matching over 12 bases. V was pared by 4 bases and J by 4 bases, with 9 bases of the junction left unmatched. The CDR3 extends over 17 amino acids. CDR1 and CDR2 (germline): MGHRA, YSYEKL. CDR3 protein: CASSLTTGTGGADTQYF. Here the CDR3 DNA reads TGCGCCAGCAGCCTTACCACCGGGACAGGGGGCGCAGATACGCAGTATTTT.

The chain links TRBV7-9 to TRBJ2-5, with D possibly matching TRBD2 (6 bases). CDR1 and CDR2 (germline): SEHNR, FQNEAQ (reference sequence). V was cut by 7 bases and J by 2 bases, with 29 bases left in between. This CDR3 region has 19 residues. CDR3 sequence reads: CASIRFSGLQMTKQETQYF. The CDR3 DNA is TGTGCCAGCATCCGGTTTTCGGGACTCCAAATGACAAAACAAGAGACCCAGTACTTC.

The chain joins TRBV4-1 to TRBJ2-6, with 9 nucleotides matching TRBD1. The V gene end was trimmed by 3 bases and the J gene end by 6 bases; junction bases not matched to a gene: 6. Germline lookup yields CDR1 MGHRA and CDR2 YSYEKL. The CDR3 has 16 residues. CDR3 sequence: CASSQGQGSLANVLTF. As DNA, the CDR3 is TGCGCCAGCAGCCAGGGACAGGGTTCACTGGCCAACGTCCTGACTTTC.

This clone rates as medium-sized (0.01 to 0.1%). V gene TRBV5-1 combines with J gene TRBJ1-5, with D maybe TRBD1 (5 bases). V was cut by 2 bases and J by 6 bases, with 12 bases left in between. The CDR3 covers 14 residues. Germline-derived CDR1 and CDR2 are SGHRS and YFSETQ. DNA for the CDR3: TGCGCCAGCAGCTTAGACAGTTCAGGTCAGCCCCAGCATTTT. Translation gives CASSLDSSGQPQHF. The entire variable domain, with the rest obtained from reference TRBV5-1 and TRBJ1-5, is as follows: KAGVTQTPRYLIKTRGQQVTLSCSPISGHRSVSWYQQTPGQGLQFLFEYFSETQRNKGNFPGRFSGRQFSNSRSEMNVSTLELGDSALYLCASSLDSSGQPQHFGDGTRLSIL.